The clone carrying this T cell receptor beta chain was seen a few times. Data came from immunoSEQ multiplex PCR; TCRdb stores just in-frame clones and leaves some out. The data hold 400,000 to 450,000 clones, with approximately 90% observed a single time. These data belong to a study of Ad26.COV2.S vaccination and SARS-CoV-2 variants. Treatment specified: 15 to 20 received Ad26.COV2.S at low or high dose, single or two shots; 5 received placebo; per-sample allocation not given. Sampling was done on day 63 after the first vaccine or placebo injection. CDR1 and CDR2 from the germline V gene are KGHSH and LQKENI. Trimming took off 4 bases at V and 8 bases at J, with 9 bases between the two ends. The CDR3 length is 12 residues.

The chain carries TRBV18 and TRBJ2-1; either TRBD1 or TRBD2 may supply D (5 bases each). The sequencing here drew on peripheral blood, taken in a trial of Ad26.COV2.S vaccine versus placebo. The sequence was collected from a person aged 18-65 years who received the Ad26.COV2.S COVID-19 vaccine or a placebo. The CDR3 is CASSQRDDEQFF. CDR3 bases: TGTGCCAGCTCACAGAGGGACGATGAGCAGTTCTTC.